This entry is about one TCR beta chain. These data belong to a study of blood T cell repertoires in COVID-19. Study in general: The cDNA or gDNA used as material had been derived from T cells, B-cell-depleted T cells, or PBMCs.

Data came from immunoSEQ multiplex PCR; TCRdb stores just in-frame clones and leaves some out. This sample carries about 280,000 clones, about 89% of them seen once, and the ten largest clones take approximately 4.6%. Germline CDR1 and CDR2: SNHLY and FYNNEI. V was shortened by 3 bases and J by 6 bases, with 11 bases between the two germline ends. This CDR3 is built from 13 residues. This receptor was taken from a man between 40 and 49 years old with acute or convalescent COVID-19. Sequencing was carried out using peripheral blood. V gene TRBV2 combines with J gene TRBJ1-1, with D maybe TRBD1 (6 bases). CDR3 bases: TGTGCCAGCAGTGAGTGGGCAGGGGCTGAAGCTTTCTTT. Translating gives CASSEWAGAEAFF.